This paragraph reports one T cell receptor beta chain. Its specificity is unknown. The junction does not match germline at one end; this may be a read error. The length of the CDR3 is 17 residues. Study outcomes and limitations: In terms of TCR gene usage, tumor memory CD4+ T cells clustered together with blood and lymph node memory CD4+ cells, as well as with lymph node naive CD4+ cells. The larger cohort examined one V-J beta rearrangement, not whole repertoires.

After constant-region reverse-primer amplification, full-length variable regions underwent semi-nested PCR with Nested Universal Primer A. TCRdb used MiXCR to reprocess the 5' RACE reads, holding one entry per CDR3 protein. The sample includes some 13,000 distinct CDR3 sequences, 23% of them seen just once. The sequence was collected from a female donor with breast cancer. Source material: naive CD4+ T cells sorted from blood. Subset noted: naive CD4+ T cells, CD4+CD45RA+CD25-. The chain joins TRBV12-3 or TRBV12-4 to TRBJ1-6; 7 nucleotides agree with TRBD1. CDR3 sequence reads: CASGLKGGGGHNSPLHF. DNA for the CDR3: TGTGCCAGCGGTTTGAAGGGTGGAGGGGGCCATAATTCACCCCTCCACTTT.